The clone carrying this T cell receptor (beta chain) was counted between two and nine times. The sample originates from a study of OX40 agonist ivuxolimab in advanced cancers. Overall study context: An agonistic anti-OX40 (CD134) antibody, ivuxolimab, was used to treat the patients. Hepatocellular carcinoma, melanoma, renal cell or head and neck cancer occurred in dose-escalation patients.

Per the germline V gene, CDR1 is GTSNPN and CDR2 is SVGIG (reference sequence). V was clipped by 2 bases and J by 5 bases, with 9 bases between them. The CDR3 loop spans 12 amino acids. Repertoires were generated with immunoSEQ multiplex PCR, while TCRdb's copy carries only in-frame clones and drops some. The data show about 36,000 clones, more than 65% seen once. Systemic immunosuppression or a history of autoimmune disease excluded patients. Blood specimens came from baseline, cycle 4 day 1, and cycle 7 day 1. The source material was CD4+ or CD8+ T cells sorted from blood, sampled in a trial of the OX40 agonist ivuxolimab. The sequence came from an adult with an advanced solid tumor such as melanoma, head and neck, liver or kidney cancer. The chain recombines TRBV30 with TRBJ1-1; D possibly corresponds to TRBD1 (5 bases). The CDR3: CAWSPGRTEAFF. DNA of the CDR3: TGTGCCTGGAGTCCAGGGAGGACTGAAGCTTTCTTT. The full variable domain, rest sourced from reference TRBV30 and TRBJ1-1, is SQTIHQWPATLVQPVGSPLSLECTVEGTSNPNLYWYRQAAGRGLQLLFYSVGIGQISSEVPQNLSASRPQDRQFILSSKKLLLSDSGFYLCAWSPGRTEAFFGQGTRLTVV.